This TCR beta chain was recorded in a study of PD-1 blockade in classical Hodgkin lymphoma. Study-level points and caveats: Newly diagnosed patients reportedly trailed healthy donors in baseline TCR diversity. Prior therapy or disease activity may underlie the repertoire differences, whose causes remain undefined.

As to this clone: Its cognate antigen is unknown.

Each patient's relapse followed autologous stem cell transplantation, and brentuximab vedotin exposure varied. Trimming stripped 6 bases from V and 4 bases from J, with 18 bases between. CDR1 is LNHDA and CDR2 is SQIVND in the germline V gene (reference sequence). The CDR3 extends over 15 amino acids. Sequencing was performed with immunoSEQ multiplex PCR; in TCRdb, only in-frame clones are kept and a portion is missing. The sample yields 26,000 or so clones, 67% seen once. The chain joins TRBV19 to TRBJ2-5, with a possible D match to TRBD1 (5 bases). This TCR was sampled from a human donor with classical Hodgkin lymphoma. The sequencing here drew on peripheral blood mononuclear cells (PBMCs), taken before the second cycle of nivolumab. DNA for the CDR3: TGTGCCAGTAGGAGGTCCAGGGCGTTTGTAGAGACCCAGTACTTC. This codes for CASRRSRAFVETQYF.